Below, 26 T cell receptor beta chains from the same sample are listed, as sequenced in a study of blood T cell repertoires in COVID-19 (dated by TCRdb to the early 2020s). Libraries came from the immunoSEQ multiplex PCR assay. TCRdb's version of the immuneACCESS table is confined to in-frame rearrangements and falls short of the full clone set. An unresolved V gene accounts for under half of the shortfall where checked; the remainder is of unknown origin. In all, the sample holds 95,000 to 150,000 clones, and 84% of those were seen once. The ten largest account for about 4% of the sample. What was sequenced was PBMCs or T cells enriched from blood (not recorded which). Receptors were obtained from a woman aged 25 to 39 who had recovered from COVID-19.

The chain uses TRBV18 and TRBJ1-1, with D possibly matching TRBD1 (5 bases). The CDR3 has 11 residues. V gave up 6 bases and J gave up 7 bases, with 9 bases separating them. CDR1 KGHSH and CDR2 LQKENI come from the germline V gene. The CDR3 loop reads CASSGGGEAFF. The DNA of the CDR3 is TGTGCCAGCTCCGGGGGGGGTGAAGCTTTCTTT.

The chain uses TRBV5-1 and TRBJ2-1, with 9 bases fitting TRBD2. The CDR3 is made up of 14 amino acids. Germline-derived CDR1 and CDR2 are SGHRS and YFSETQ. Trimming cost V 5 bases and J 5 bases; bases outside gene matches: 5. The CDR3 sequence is CASSLSGRNNEQFF. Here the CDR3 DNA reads TGCGCCAGCAGTTTGAGCGGGAGGAACAATGAGCAGTTCTTC.

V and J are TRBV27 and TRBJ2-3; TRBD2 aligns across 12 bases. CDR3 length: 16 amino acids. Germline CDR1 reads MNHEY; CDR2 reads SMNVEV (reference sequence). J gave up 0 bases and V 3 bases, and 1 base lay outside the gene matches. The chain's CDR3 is CASSFLAGGSTDTQYF. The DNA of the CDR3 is TGTGCCAGCAGTTTTCTAGCGGGAGGGAGCACAGATACGCAGTATTTT.

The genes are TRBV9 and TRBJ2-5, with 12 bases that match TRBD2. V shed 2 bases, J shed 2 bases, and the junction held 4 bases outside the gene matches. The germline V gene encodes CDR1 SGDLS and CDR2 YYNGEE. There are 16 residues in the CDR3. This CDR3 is CASSVLAGGQQETQYF. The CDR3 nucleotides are TGTGCCAGCAGCGTCCTAGCGGGAGGGCAGCAAGAGACCCAGTACTTC.

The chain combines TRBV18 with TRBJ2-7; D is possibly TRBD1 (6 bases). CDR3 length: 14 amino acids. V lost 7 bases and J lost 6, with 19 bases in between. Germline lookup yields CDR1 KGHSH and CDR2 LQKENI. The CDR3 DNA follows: TGTGCCAGCTTTCCCGTACAGGGACCAGGCGAGCAGTACTTC. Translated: CASFPVQGPGEQYF.

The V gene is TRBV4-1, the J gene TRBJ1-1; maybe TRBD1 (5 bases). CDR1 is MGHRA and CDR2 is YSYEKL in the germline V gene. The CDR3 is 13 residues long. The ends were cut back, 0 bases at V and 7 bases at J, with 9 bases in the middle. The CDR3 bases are TGCGCCAGCAGCCAAGAATCGGGACTTGAAGCTTTCTTT. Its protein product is CASSQESGLEAFF.

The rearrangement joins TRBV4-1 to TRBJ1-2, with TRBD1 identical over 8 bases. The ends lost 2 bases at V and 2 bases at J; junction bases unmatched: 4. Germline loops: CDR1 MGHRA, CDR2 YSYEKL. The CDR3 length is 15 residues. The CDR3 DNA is TGCGCCAGCAGCCAACGTACAGGGGGGAACTATGGCTACACCTTC. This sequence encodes CASSQRTGGNYGYTF.

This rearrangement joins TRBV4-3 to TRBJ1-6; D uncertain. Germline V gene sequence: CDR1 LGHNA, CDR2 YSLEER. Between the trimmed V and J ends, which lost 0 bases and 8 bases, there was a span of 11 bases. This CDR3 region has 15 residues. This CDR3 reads CASSQDNLGYSPLHF. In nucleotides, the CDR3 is TGCGCCAGCAGCCAAGACAACCTAGGTTATTCACCCCTCCACTTT.

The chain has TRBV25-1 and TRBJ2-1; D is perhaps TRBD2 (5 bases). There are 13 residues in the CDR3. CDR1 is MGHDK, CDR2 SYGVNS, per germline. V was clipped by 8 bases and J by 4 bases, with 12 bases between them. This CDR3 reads CASGGGVYNEQFF. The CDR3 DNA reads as TGTGCCAGCGGAGGTGGGGTATACAATGAGCAGTTCTTC.

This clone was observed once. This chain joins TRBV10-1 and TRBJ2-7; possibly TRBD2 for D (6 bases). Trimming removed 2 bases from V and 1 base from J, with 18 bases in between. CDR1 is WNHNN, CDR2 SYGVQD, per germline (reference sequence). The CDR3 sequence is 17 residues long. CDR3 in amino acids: CASSELFEAGTSYEQYF. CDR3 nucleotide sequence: TGCGCCAGCAGTGAGCTTTTCGAGGCGGGAACTTCCTACGAGCAGTACTTC.

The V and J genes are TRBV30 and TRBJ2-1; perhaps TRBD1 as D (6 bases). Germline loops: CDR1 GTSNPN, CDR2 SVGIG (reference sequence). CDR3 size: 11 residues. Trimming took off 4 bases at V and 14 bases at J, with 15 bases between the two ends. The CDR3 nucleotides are TGTGCCTGGAAAAGCCGGGACACAAAGTTCTTC. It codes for CAWKSRDTKFF.

CDR3 sequence: CASSKVRGGTENTGELFF. Written as DNA, the CDR3 is TGTGCCAGCAGCAAAGTGAGGGGAGGGACGGAAAACACCGGGGAGCTGTTTTTT. The rearrangement joins TRBV21-1 to TRBJ2-2; the tabulated D call, TRBD2, remains unverified against the DNA. TRBV21-1 is termed a pseudogene. CDR3 size: 18 residues.

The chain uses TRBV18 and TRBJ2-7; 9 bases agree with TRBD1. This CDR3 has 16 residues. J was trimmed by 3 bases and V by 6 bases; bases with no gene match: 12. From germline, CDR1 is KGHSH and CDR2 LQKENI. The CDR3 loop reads CASSPDPGTGSYEQYF. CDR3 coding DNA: TGTGCCAGCTCTCCCGACCCGGGGACAGGGAGCTACGAGCAGTACTTC. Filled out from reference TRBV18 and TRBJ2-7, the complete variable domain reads NAGVMQNPRHLVRRRGQEARLRCSPMKGHSHVYWYRQLPEEGLKFMVYLQKENIIDESGMPKERFSAEFPKEGPSILRIQQVVRGDSAAYFCASSPDPGTGSYEQYFGPGTRLTVT.

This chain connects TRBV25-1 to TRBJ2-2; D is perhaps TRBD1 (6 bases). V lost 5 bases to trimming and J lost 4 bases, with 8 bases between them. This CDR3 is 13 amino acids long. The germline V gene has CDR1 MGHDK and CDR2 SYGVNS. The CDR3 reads CASSPQGTGELFF. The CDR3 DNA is TGTGCCAGCAGTCCACAGGGCACCGGGGAGCTGTTTTTT.

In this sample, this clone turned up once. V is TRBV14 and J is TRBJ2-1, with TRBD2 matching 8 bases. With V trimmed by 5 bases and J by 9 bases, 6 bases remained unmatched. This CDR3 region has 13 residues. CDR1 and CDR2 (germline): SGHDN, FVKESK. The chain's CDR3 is CASSRAGVVEQFF. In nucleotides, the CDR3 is TGTGCCAGCAGCAGAGCGGGAGTAGTTGAGCAGTTCTTC.

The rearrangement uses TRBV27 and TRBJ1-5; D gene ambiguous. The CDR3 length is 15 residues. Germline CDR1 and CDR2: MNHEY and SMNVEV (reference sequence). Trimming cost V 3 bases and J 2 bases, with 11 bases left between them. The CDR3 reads CASSFGSRGNQPQHF. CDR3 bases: TGTGCCAGCAGTTTTGGGAGTAGAGGCAATCAGCCCCAGCATTTT.

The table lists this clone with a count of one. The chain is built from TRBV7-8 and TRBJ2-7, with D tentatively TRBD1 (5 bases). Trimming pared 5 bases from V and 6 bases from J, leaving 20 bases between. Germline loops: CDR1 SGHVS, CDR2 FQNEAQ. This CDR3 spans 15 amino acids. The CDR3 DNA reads TGTGCCAGCAGCGGTATTCGAGACCCAGGGATCGAGCAGTACTTC. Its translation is CASSGIRDPGIEQYF.

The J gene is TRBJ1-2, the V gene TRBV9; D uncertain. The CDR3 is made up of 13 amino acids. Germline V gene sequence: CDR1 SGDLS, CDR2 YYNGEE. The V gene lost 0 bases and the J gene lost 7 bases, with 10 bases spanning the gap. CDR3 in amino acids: CASSVGQALGYTF. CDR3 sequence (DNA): TGTGCCAGCAGCGTAGGGCAGGCCCTTGGCTACACCTTC.

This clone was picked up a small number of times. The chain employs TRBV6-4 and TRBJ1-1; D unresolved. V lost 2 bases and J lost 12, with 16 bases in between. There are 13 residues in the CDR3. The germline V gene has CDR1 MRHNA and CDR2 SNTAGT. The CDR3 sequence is CASSDGEESVTFF. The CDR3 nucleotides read TGTGCCAGCAGTGACGGGGAGGAGTCGGTGACTTTCTTT.

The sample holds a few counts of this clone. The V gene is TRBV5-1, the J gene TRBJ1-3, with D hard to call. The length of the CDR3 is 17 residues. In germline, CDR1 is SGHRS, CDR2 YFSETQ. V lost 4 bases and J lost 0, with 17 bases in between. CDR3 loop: CASSQKPSLSSGNTIYF. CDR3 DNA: TGCGCCAGCAGCCAAAAGCCGTCCCTGAGCTCTGGAAACACCATATATTTT.

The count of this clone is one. The CDR3 DNA follows: TGTGCCAGTACCGATCACAGCTCTGGGGCCAACGTCCTGACTTTC. This gives the protein CASTDHSSGANVLTF. The chain is built from TRBV19 and TRBJ2-6; no clear D. The CDR3 consists of 15 residues. CDR1 is LNHDA, CDR2 SQIVND, per germline (reference sequence). Trimming cost V 7 bases and J 0 bases, with 10 bases left between them.

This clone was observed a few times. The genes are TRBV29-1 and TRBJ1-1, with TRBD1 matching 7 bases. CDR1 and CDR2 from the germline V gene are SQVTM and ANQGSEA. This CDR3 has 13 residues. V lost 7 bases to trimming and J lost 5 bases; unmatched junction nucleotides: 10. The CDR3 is CSGTQGGGTEAFF. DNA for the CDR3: TGCAGCGGGACCCAGGGGGGTGGAACTGAAGCTTTCTTT. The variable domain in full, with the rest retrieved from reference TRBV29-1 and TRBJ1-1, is SAVISQKPSRDICQRGTSLTIQCQVDSQVTMMFWYRQQPGQSLTLIATANQGSEATYESGFVIDKFPISRPNLTFSTLTVSNMSPEDSSIYLCSGTQGGGTEAFFGQGTRLTVV.

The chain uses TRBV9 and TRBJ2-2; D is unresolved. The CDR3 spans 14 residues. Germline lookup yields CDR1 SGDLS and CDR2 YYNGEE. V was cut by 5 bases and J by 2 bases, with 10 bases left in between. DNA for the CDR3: TGTGCCAGCAGTCCCGGGTTCAACACCGGGGAGCTGTTTTTT. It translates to CASSPGFNTGELFF.

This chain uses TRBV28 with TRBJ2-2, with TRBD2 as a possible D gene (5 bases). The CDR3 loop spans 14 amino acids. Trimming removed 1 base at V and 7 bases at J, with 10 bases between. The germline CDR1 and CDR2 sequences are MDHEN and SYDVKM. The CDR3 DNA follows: TGTGCCAGCAGTTTATCCGGGCGGGTCGGGGAGCTGTTTTTT. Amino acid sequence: CASSLSGRVGELFF.

Here the CDR3 DNA reads TGTGCAAGTCGCCCGCGCACCGTCTCCTACGAGCAGTACTTC. This gives the protein CASRPRTVSYEQYF. The rearrangement links TRBV12-2 to TRBJ2-7; the table names TRBD2, a call not compared with the DNA. TRBV12-2 is a recognized pseudogene. This CDR3 spans 14 amino acids.

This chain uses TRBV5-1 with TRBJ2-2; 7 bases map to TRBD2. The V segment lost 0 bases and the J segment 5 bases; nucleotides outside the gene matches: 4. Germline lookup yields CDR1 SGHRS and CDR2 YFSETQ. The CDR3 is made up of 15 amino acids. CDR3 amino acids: CASSLVQGGTGELFF. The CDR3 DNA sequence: TGCGCCAGCAGCTTGGTTCAGGGAGGGACCGGGGAGCTGTTTTTT.